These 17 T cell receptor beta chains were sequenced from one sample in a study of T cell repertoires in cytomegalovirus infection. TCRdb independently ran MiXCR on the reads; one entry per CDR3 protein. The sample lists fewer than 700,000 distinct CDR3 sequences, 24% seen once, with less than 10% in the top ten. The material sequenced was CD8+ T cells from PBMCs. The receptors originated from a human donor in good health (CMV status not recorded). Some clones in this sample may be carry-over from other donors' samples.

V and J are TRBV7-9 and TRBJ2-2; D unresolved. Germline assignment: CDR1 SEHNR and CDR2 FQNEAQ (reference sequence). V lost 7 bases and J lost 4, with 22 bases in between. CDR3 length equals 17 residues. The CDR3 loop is CASNSPAGRSSTGELFF. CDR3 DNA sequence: TGTGCCAGCAACTCCCCGGCTGGGCGTTCGAGCACCGGGGAGCTGTTTTTT.

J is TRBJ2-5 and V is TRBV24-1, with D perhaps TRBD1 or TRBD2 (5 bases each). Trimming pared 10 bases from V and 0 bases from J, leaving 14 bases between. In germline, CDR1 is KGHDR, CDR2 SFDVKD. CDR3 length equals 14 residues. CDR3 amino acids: CATRGPTNQETQYF. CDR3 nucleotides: TGTGCCACTCGGGGACCGACCAACCAAGAGACCCAGTACTTC.

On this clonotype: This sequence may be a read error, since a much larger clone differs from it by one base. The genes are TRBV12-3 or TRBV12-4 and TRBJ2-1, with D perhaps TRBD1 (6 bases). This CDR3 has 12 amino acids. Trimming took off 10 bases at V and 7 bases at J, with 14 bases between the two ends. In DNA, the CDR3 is TGTGCCAACATCCTCCAGGGGAATGAGCAGTTCTTC. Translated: CANILQGNEQFF.

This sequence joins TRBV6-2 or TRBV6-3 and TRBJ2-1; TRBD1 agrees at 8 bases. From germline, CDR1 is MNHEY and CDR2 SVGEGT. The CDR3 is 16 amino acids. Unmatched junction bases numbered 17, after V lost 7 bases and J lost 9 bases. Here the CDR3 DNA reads TGTGCCAGCACCCCTCAGGGCGGCAGGGGGCCTGGTGAGCAGTTCTTC. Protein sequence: CASTPQGGRGPGEQFF.

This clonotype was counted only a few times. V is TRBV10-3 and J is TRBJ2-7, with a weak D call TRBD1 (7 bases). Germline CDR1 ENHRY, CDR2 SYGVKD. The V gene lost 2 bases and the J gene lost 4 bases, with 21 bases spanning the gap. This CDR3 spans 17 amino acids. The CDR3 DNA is TGTGCCATCAGTGAGAGGGGGGTGTTGAACAGGGGATACGAGCAGTACGTC. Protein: CAISERGVLNRGYEQYV.

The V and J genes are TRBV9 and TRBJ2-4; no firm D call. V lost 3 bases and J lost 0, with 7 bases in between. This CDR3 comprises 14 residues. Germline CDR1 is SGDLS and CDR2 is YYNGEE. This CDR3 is CASSAGEAKNIQYF. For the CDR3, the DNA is TGTGCCAGCAGCGCCGGCGAAGCCAAAAACATTCAGTACTTC.

The CDR3 DNA is TGTGCCAGCAGTTGGGGACAGGACTACCAAGAGACCCAGTACTTC. It specifies CASSWGQDYQETQYF. The J gene is TRBJ2-5, the V gene TRBV28; 8 bases line up with TRBD1. This CDR3 is built from 15 residues. Germline V gene data show CDR1 as MDHEN and CDR2 as SYDVKM. J lost 0 bases, V lost 4 bases, and 4 bases had no gene match.

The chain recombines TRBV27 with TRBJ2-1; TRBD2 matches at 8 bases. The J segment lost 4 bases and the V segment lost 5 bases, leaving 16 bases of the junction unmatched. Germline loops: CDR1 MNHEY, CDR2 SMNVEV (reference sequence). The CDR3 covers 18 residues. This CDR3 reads CASSIISGGPRTYNEQFF. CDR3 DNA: TGTGCCAGCAGTATAATAAGCGGGGGACCCCGAACTTACAATGAGCAGTTCTTC.

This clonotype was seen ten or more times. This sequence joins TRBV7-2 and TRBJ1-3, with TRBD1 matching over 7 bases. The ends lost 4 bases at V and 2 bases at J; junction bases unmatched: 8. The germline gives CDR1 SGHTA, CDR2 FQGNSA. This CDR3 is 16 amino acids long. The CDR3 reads CASSSQQGTTGNTIYF. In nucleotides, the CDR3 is TGTGCCAGCAGCTCCCAACAGGGGACTACTGGAAACACCATATATTTT.

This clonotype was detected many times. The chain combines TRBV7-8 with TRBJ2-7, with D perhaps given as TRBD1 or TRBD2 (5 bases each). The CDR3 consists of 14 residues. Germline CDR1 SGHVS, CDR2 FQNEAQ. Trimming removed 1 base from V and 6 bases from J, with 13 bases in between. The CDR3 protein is CASSLGGSASEQYF. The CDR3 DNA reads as TGTGCCAGCAGCTTAGGGGGGAGCGCCTCCGAGCAGTACTTC.

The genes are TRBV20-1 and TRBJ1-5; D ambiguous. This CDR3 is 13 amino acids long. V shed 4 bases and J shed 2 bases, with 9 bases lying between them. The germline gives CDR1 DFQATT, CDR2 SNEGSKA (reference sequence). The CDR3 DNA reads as TGCAGTGCTACCACCGGGGGCAATCAGCCCCAGCATTTT. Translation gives CSATTGGNQPQHF.

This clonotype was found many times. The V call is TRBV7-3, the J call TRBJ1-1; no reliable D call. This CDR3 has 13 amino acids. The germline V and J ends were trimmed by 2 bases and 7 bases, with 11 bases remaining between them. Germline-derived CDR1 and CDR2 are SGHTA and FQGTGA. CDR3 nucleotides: TGTGCCAGCAGCTTAGAGTCTGGCCGTGAAGCTTTCTTT. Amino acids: CASSLESGREAFF. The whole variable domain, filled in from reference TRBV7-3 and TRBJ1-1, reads GAGVSQTPSNKVTEKGKYVELRCDPISGHTALYWYRQSLGQGPEFLIYFQGTGAADDSGLPNDRFFAVRPEGSVSTLKIQRTERGDSAVYLCASSLESGREAFFGQGTRLTVV.

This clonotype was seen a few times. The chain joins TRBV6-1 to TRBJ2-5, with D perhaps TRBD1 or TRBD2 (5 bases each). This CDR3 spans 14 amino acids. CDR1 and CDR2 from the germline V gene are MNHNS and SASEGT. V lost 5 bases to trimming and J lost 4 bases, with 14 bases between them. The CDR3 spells CASSLGTVAETQYF. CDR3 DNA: TGTGCCAGCAGTCTAGGGACCGTCGCAGAGACCCAGTACTTC.

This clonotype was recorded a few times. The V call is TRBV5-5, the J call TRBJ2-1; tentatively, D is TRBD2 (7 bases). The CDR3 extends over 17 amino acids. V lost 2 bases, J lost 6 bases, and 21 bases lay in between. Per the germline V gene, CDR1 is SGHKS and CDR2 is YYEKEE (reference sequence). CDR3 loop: CASSLGGGLWLGNEQFF. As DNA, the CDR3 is TGTGCCAGCAGCTTAGGGGGGGGGCTCTGGCTAGGCAATGAGCAGTTCTTC.

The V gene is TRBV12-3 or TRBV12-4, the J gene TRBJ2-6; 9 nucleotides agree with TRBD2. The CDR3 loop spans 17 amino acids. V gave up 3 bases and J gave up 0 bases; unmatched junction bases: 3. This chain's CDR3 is CASSFELAGSGANVLTF. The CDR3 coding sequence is TGTGCCAGCAGTTTCGAACTAGCGGGCTCTGGGGCCAACGTCCTGACTTTC.

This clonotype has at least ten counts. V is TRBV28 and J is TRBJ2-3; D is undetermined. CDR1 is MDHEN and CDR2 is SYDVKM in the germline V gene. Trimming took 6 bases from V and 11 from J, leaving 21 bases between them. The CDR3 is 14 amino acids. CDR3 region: CASSYPRVPYRQYF. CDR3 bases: TGTGCCAGCAGCTACCCCAGAGTCCCTTATAGGCAGTATTTT.

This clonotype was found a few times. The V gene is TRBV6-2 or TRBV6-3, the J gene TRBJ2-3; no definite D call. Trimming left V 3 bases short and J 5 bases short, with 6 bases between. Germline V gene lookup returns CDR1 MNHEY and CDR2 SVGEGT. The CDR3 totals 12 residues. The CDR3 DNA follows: TGTGCCAGCAGTTATACGGAAGATACGCAGTATTTT. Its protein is CASSYTEDTQYF.